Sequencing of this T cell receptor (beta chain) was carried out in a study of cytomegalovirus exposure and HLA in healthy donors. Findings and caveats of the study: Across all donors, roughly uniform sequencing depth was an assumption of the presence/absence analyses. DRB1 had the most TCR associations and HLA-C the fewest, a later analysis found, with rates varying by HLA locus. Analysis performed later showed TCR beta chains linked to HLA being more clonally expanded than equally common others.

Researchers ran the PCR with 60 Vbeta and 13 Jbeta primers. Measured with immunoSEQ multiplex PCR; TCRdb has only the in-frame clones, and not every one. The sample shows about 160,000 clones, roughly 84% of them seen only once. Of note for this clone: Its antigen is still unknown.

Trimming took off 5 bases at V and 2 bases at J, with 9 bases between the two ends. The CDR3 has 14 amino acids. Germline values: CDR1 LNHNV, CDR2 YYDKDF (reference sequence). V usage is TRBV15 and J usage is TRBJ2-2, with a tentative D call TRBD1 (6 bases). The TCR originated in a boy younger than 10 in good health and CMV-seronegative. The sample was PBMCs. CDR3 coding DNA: TGTGCCACCAGCTTGGGACACAACACCGGGGAGCTGTTTTTT. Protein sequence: CATSLGHNTGELFF.